This TCR beta chain was identified in a study of T cell repertoires in cytomegalovirus infection. The overall study: The authors relied on CMV epitopes, both recently identified HLA-C-restricted and well-studied HLA-B-restricted.

Concerning this clonotype itself: The antigen is unknown.

Study-level results: Within the response measured ex vivo, HLA-C-restricted CMV-specific TCR beta clonotypes were dominant. Summed public TCR beta family frequency identified CMV carriers bearing the relevant HLA.

TCRdb reprocessed the reads with MiXCR, giving one entry per CDR3 protein. The sample has about 480,000 distinct CDR3 sequences, about 33% seen once. CDR1 and CDR2 from the germline V gene are KGHDR and SFDVKD. CDR3 size: 15 residues. Trimming took off 7 bases at V and 2 bases at J, with 14 bases between the two ends. The sample consisted of cultured PBMCs, taken from culture after CMV antigen stimulation. The receptor's source is a human donor in good health (CMV status not recorded). Some clones in this sample may be carry-over from other donors' samples. The chain links TRBV24-1 to TRBJ1-5, with D possibly TRBD1 on 6 matching bases. The CDR3 reads CATRTGAGGNQPQHF. CDR3 sequence (DNA): TGTGCCACCAGGACGGGGGCCGGGGGCAATCAGCCCCAGCATTTT.